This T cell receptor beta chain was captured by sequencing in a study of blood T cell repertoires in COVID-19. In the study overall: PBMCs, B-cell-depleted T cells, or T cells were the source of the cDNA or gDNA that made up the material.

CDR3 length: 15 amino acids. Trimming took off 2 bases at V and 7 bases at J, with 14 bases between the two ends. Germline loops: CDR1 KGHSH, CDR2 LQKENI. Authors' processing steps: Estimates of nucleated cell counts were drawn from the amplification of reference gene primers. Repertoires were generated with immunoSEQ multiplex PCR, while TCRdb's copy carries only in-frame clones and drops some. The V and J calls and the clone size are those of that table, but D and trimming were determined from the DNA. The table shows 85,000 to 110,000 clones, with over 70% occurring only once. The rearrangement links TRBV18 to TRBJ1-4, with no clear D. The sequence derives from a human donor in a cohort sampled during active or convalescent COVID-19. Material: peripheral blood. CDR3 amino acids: CASSPGPGEAEKLFF. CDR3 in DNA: TGTGCCAGCTCACCAGGCCCGGGTGAGGCTGAAAAACTGTTTTTT.